The 15 T cell receptor beta chains given below trace back to one sample, sequenced in a study of multiple sclerosis patients with progressive multifocal leukoencephalopathy (dated by TCRdb to the late 2010s). Reading the label with the study, this specimen's time point is: before natalizumab initiation. Library creation used the immunoSEQ multiplex PCR assay. In TCRdb, the immuneACCESS table is reduced to in-frame sequences with V and J assigned. These tables do not hold every clone; where another copy was compared, an unresolved V gene accounts for under half, and the others remain unexplained. The sample records fewer than 35,000 clones, 89% of which are singletons. Of the sample, 1.5% is held by the ten largest clones. The specimen was PBMCs. The receptor source for this set is a human donor with multiple sclerosis.

This clone was observed a single time. This chain uses TRBV5-6 with TRBJ1-1; 10 positions agree with TRBD1. J lost 1 base, V lost 3 bases, and 6 bases had no gene match. The CDR3 runs to 16 residues. The germline V gene encodes CDR1 SGHDT and CDR2 YYEEEE. CDR3 in amino acids: CASSSWDRGRNTEAFF. The CDR3, as DNA: TGTGCCAGCAGCTCCTGGGACAGGGGTAGGAACACTGAAGCTTTCTTT.

J is TRBJ1-2 and V is TRBV19; D ambiguous. The CDR3 spans 15 residues. Trimming left V 6 bases short and J 0 bases short, with 14 bases between. The germline V gene encodes CDR1 LNHDA and CDR2 SQIVND (reference sequence). This CDR3 is CASSPAPGTNYGYTF. In DNA, the CDR3 is TGTGCCAGTAGCCCCGCGCCGGGGACTAACTATGGCTACACCTTC.

V gene TRBV28 combines with J gene TRBJ2-3, with D possibly TRBD1 on 6 matching bases. From germline, CDR1 is MDHEN and CDR2 SYDVKM. Deletions cut 6 bases from V and 6 bases from J, with 10 bases between. This CDR3 has 12 amino acids. CDR3: CASSVRGDTQYF. The CDR3 DNA is TGTGCCAGCAGCGTGAGGGGGGATACGCAGTATTTT.

The CDR3 reads CASSPPKQGADTQYF. The CDR3 nucleotides are TGTGCCAGCTCACCACCAAAACAGGGCGCAGATACGCAGTATTTT. The V call is TRBV18, the J call TRBJ2-3, with D possibly matching TRBD1 (6 bases). Germline CDR1 KGHSH, CDR2 LQKENI. The CDR3 consists of 15 residues. With 0 bases removed from V and 4 bases from J, the gap between germline ends came to 11 bases.

The rearrangement uses TRBV7-9 and TRBJ2-7; maybe TRBD1 (5 bases). V dropped 5 bases and J dropped 3 bases, with 11 bases sitting between them. CDR3 length: 13 amino acids. Germline V CDR1 and CDR2: SEHNR, FQNEAQ (reference sequence). The CDR3 reads CASSPGHDYEQYF. The CDR3 nucleotides read TGTGCCAGCAGCCCTGGACACGACTACGAGCAGTACTTC.

The genes are TRBV28 and TRBJ2-7; TRBD2 agrees at 7 bases. Germline CDR1 reads MDHEN; CDR2 reads SYDVKM. The CDR3 contains 17 residues. J gave up 0 bases and V 8 bases, and 16 bases lay outside the gene matches. Here the CDR3 DNA reads TGTGCCAGCTCGCGGGAGAACGCTAGAACGAGCTCCTACGAGCAGTACTTC. The encoded protein is CASSRENARTSSYEQYF.

V usage is TRBV7-2 and J usage is TRBJ2-4, with no clear D. Germline values: CDR1 SGHTA, CDR2 FQGNSA. V lost 5 bases, J lost 1 base, and 9 bases lay in between. There are 14 residues in the CDR3. CDR3 DNA: TGTGCCAGCAGCCCGCCGAGGGCCAAAAACATTCAGTACTTC. This codes for CASSPPRAKNIQYF.

The chain has TRBV29-1 and TRBJ2-3; either TRBD1 or TRBD2 may supply D (5 bases each). The germline V gene encodes CDR1 SQVTM and CDR2 ANQGSEA. Trimming cost V 6 bases and J 6 bases, with 16 bases left between them. The CDR3 runs 13 residues. The CDR3 DNA sequence: TGCAGCGTCCGGGGCCAGCTGTCCGATACGCAGTATTTT. The encoded protein is CSVRGQLSDTQYF.

This clone has a handful of counts. J is TRBJ2-2 and V is TRBV9; D not certain. V lost 3 bases, J lost 1 base, and 7 bases lay in between. This CDR3 region has 14 residues. From germline, CDR1 is SGDLS and CDR2 YYNGEE. Here the CDR3 reads CASSGTWNTGELFF. The CDR3 coding sequence is TGTGCCAGCAGCGGTACCTGGAACACCGGGGAGCTGTTTTTT.

Concerning this clone itself: One end of the junction fails to match germline, which may point to a read error. Additional DNA sequences in this sample encode the identical CDR3. The V gene is TRBV15, the J gene TRBJ2-1, with 8 positions matching TRBD2. The CDR3 length is 13 residues. The germline V gene has CDR1 LNHNV and CDR2 YYDKDF (reference sequence). The CDR3 coding sequence is TGCGCCACCAGCCTTGAGCGGGAGCCTGAGCAGTTCTTC. It is translated as CATSLEREPEQFF.

V gene TRBV5-1 combines with J gene TRBJ2-1; D not resolved. CDR3 length: 13 residues. From germline, CDR1 is SGHRS and CDR2 YFSETQ. Trimming took 0 bases from V and 7 from J, leaving 8 bases between them. CDR3 in amino acids: CASSLGTTNEQFF. For the CDR3, the DNA is TGCGCCAGCAGCTTGGGAACTACAAATGAGCAGTTCTTC.

The chain recombines TRBV7-6 with TRBJ2-7; TRBD1 agrees at 7 bases. Germline V gives CDR1 SGHVS, CDR2 FNYEAQ. This CDR3 has 12 amino acids. Trimming at V came to 5 bases and at J to 3 bases, leaving 1 base not matched to a gene. Written as DNA, the CDR3 is TGTGCCAGCAGCCGACAGGGCTACGAGCAGTACTTC. Its translation is CASSRQGYEQYF.

The chain combines TRBV2 with TRBJ2-2; TRBD2 might be the D (5 bases). This CDR3 is built from 14 residues. The ends were cut back, 7 bases at V and 1 base at J, with 10 bases in the middle. The V gene's germline CDR1 is SNHLY and CDR2 FYNNEI. The CDR3 DNA reads TGTGCCAGCACCGGAGGAGGGAACACCGGGGAGCTGTTTTTT. It encodes CASTGGGNTGELFF. The variable domain in full, with the rest retrieved from reference TRBV2 and TRBJ2-2, is EPEVTQTPSHQVTQMGQEVILRCVPISNHLYFYWYRQILGQKVEFLVSFYNNEISEKSEIFDDQFSVERPDGSNFTLKIRSTKLEDSAMYFCASTGGGNTGELFFGEGSRLTVL.

This clone was recorded once. The chain joins TRBV6-6 to TRBJ1-1; D is uncertain. CDR1 and CDR2 from the germline V gene are MNHNY and SVGAGI (reference sequence). The CDR3 consists of 13 residues. Deletions cut 8 bases from V and 3 bases from J, with 13 bases between. The CDR3 DNA reads TGTGCCAGCTGGTTGGAGGTTCACACTGAAGCTTTCTTT. This sequence encodes CASWLEVHTEAFF.

This chain uses TRBV7-2 with TRBJ1-1; possibly TRBD1 for D (5 bases). The V gene's germline CDR1 is SGHTA and CDR2 FQGNSA. The CDR3 spans 15 residues. The ends were cut back, 2 bases at V and 6 bases at J, with 16 bases in the middle. Here the CDR3 DNA reads TGTGCCAGCAGCTTACCTGGACATCTACCGGCTGAAGCTTTCTTT. It is translated as CASSLPGHLPAEAFF.